A selection of T cell receptor beta chains follows, all from one sample in a study of shared clonotypes between healthy human individuals. Generated by immunoSEQ multiplex PCR, the TCRdb table keeps only in-frame clones and is missing some. The table has 490,000 or so clones, roughly 78% seen once. The sample consisted of PBMCs. The receptors stem from a middle-aged woman in good health. Some clones in this sample may be carry-over from other donors' samples. The CDR3 runs from the conserved cysteine through the conserved F or W. The D gene is left open where the match is weak. Expanded clones get a size class; other rows say once, few or many, or leave the size out.

TRBJ1-5,.,14,.,TRBV19,CASKQGTSNQPQHF,TGTGCCAGTAAGCAGGGGACCAGCAATCAGCCCCAGCATTTT
TRBJ2-7,.,14,.,TRBV28,CASVRSRNAYEQYF,TGTGCCAGCGTTCGATCCAGAAATGCCTACGAGCAGTACTTC
TRBJ2-7,.,14,.,TRBV19,CASSIGTRTYEQYF,TGTGCCAGTAGTATAGGGACACGCACCTACGAGCAGTACTTC
TRBJ1-6,TRBD1,14,.,TRBV6-4,CASSLDRGNSPLHF,TGTGCCAGCAGCCTGGACAGGGGTAATTCACCCCTCCACTTT
TRBJ2-5,.,14,.,TRBV7-7,CASSLRGYQETQYF,TGTGCTAGCAGCTTACGCGGATACCAAGAGACCCAGTACTTC
TRBJ1-5,.,14,.,TRBV18,CASSPGAPNQPQHF,TGTGCCAGCTCACCAGGGGCACCCAATCAGCCCCAGCATTTT
TRBJ1-2,TRBD1,16,.,TRBV5-1,CASSLESGGGRGGYTF,TGCGCCAGCAGCTTGGAGTCAGGGGGCGGTAGAGGTGGCTACACCTTC
TRBJ2-1,.,14,.,TRBV2,CASSREVSYNEQFF,TGTGCCAGCAGCAGGGAGGTCTCCTACAATGAGCAGTTCTTC
TRBJ2-3,.,13,few,TRBV27,CASSLSRPDTQYF,TGTGCCAGCAGTTTATCGCGGCCAGATACGCAGTATTTT
TRBJ2-7,TRBD1,15,.,TRBV2,CASSEGGTGGHEQYF,TGTGCCAGCAGTGAAGGCGGGACAGGGGGACACGAGCAGTACTTC
TRBJ2-5,.,15,.,TRBV6-6,CASSYSGSGRETQYF,TGTGCCAGCAGTTACTCGGGGTCAGGGAGGGAGACCCAGTACTTC
TRBJ1-1,.,14,.,TRBV5-1,CASSLDVGNTEAFF,TGCGCCAGCAGCTTGGACGTGGGGAACACTGAAGCTTTCTTT
TRBJ2-7,TRBD1,14,.,TRBV6-5,CASSRIPTGTEQYF,TGTGCCAGCAGTCGGATACCGACAGGGACCGAGCAGTACTTC
TRBJ2-5,TRBD2,14,.,TRBV5-4,CASSATLAGETQYF,TGTGCCAGCAGCGCCACGCTAGCGGGAGAGACCCAGTACTTC
TRBJ2-7,.,14,.,TRBV4-3,CASSQGRLANEQYF,TGCGCCAGCAGCCAAGGCCGTCTAGCTAACGAGCAGTACTTC
TRBJ2-3,.,14,once,TRBV10-2,CASSREGGTDTQYF,TGCGCCAGCAGTCGCGAGGGCGGGACAGATACGCAGTATTTT
TRBJ1-1,TRBD1,13,.,TRBV4-2,CATSDRKNTEAFF,TGTGCCACTTCGGACAGGAAGAACACTGAAGCTTTCTTT
TRBJ2-4,.,12,.,TRBV28,CASSLWEGIQYF,TGTGCCAGCAGTTTATGGGAGGGCATTCAGTACTTC
TRBJ1-3,TRBD1,15,.,TRBV27,CASSIDRGSGNTIYF,TGTGCCAGCAGTATCGACAGGGGGTCTGGAAACACCATATATTTT
TRBJ2-5,.,11,.,TRBV20-1,CSATRGETQYF,TGCAGTGCTACTCGAGGAGAGACCCAGTACTTC
TRBJ2-6,.,19,.,TRBV18,CASSPRMITDVPGANVLTF,TGTGCCAGCTCACCCAGGATGATTACCGATGTCCCTGGGGCCAACGTCCTGACTTTC
TRBJ2-7,TRBD2,14,.,TRBV6-6,CASSRGLAGDQQYF,TGTGCCAGCAGTAGGGGACTAGCGGGAGACCAGCAGTACTTC
TRBJ1-2,TRBD1,14,.,TRBV5-4,CASSLGDRDYGYTF,TGTGCCAGCAGCTTGGGCGACAGGGACTATGGCTACACCTTC
TRBJ1-1,.,15,.,TRBV5-1,CASSLVRGGVIEAFF,TGCGCCAGCAGCTTGGTAAGGGGAGGCGTTATTGAAGCTTTCTTT
TRBJ2-7,TRBD1,15,.,TRBV7-6,CASSPATGGASEQYF,TGTGCCAGCAGCCCCGCCACAGGGGGCGCAAGCGAGCAGTACTTC
TRBJ2-1,TRBD1,13,.,TRBV6-4,CASSRDRYNEQFF,TGTGCCAGCAGTCGGGACAGATACAATGAGCAGTTCTTC
TRBJ2-7,TRBD2,15,.,TRBV6-5,CASSYTGRESYEQYF,TGTGCCAGCAGTTACACCGGGCGGGAGTCCTACGAGCAGTACTTC
TRBJ2-3,TRBD2,16,.,TRBV11-2,CASSLGQREPADTQYF,TGTGCCAGCAGCTTAGGTCAGCGGGAGCCAGCAGATACGCAGTATTTT
TRBJ2-1,.,15,once,TRBV5-1,CASSWGGQVSNEQFF,TGCGCCAGCAGCTGGGGGGGACAGGTTAGCAATGAGCAGTTCTTC
TRBJ2-7,.,14,.,TRBV5-1,CASSLEAASYEQYF,TGCGCCAGCAGCTTGGAGGCAGCCTCCTACGAGCAGTACTTC
TRBJ2-3,.,14,many,TRBV18,CASSPTSSTDTQYF,TGTGCCAGCTCACCAACTAGTTCCACAGATACGCAGTATTTT
TRBJ2-7,TRBD2,13,.,TRBV11-2,CASSVGTRDEQYF,TGTGCCAGCAGCGTCGGGACTAGAGACGAGCAGTACTTC
TRBJ2-1,TRBD2,15,.,TRBV5-4,CASSLDGGAYNEQFF,TGTGCCAGCAGCTTGGACGGGGGGGCCTACAATGAGCAGTTCTTC
TRBJ2-2,.,12,once,TRBV30,CAWSWGSGELFF,TGTGCCTGGAGCTGGGGATCCGGGGAGCTGTTTTTT
TRBJ2-7,TRBD2,18,.,TRBV7-9,CASSLTSGSLLSSYEQYF,TGTGCCAGCAGCTTAACTAGCGGGAGCCTACTGAGCTCCTACGAGCAGTACTTC